This T cell receptor beta chain was recorded in a study of radiation and T cells in renal cell carcinoma. Only in-frame clones appear in the TCRdb table, and some are missing; sequencing was by immunoSEQ multiplex PCR. The repertoire includes about 5,600 clones, 68% of them detected once, and 25% to 30% sits in the top ten. V was clipped by 4 bases and J by 1 base, with 7 bases between them. This CDR3 is built from 13 residues. CDR1 and CDR2 from the germline V gene are LGHNA and YSLEER. The treatment was: treatment-naive control, cytoreductive nephrectomy. The patient's renal cell carcinoma had clear cell pathology.

The receptor was derived from a human donor with renal cell carcinoma. The gene calls are TRBV4-3 and TRBJ2-5, with D maybe TRBD2 (5 bases). The material was tumor tissue, obtained from a patient whose treatment was nephrectomy without radiotherapy. CDR3 residues: CASSPGIQETQYF. CDR3 in DNA: TGCGCCAGCAGCCCGGGAATCCAAGAGACCCAGTACTTC.